These 11 T cell receptor beta chains came from one sample sequenced in a study of T cells after yellow fever vaccination. TCRdb ran MiXCR on the 5' RACE reads and lists one entry per CDR3 protein. The profile shows approximately 340,000 distinct CDR3 sequences, 8.7% of them singletons. This material consisted of PBMCs, taken on the day of the first yellow fever vaccination. These receptors came from a young man who received the YFV17D yellow fever vaccine.

The chain has TRBV6-1 and TRBJ1-2; no clear D. CDR1 and CDR2 (germline): MNHNS, SASEGT. The V end was cut by 6 bases, the J end by 2 bases, with 13 bases between. The CDR3 runs 14 residues. The chain's CDR3 is CASRERRINYGYTF. CDR3 nucleotides: TGTGCCAGCAGAGAGAGACGGATCAACTATGGCTACACCTTC.

On this clonotype itself: Given a much more abundant clone one base away, this may be a read error. The V call is TRBV4-3, the J call TRBJ2-5, with 9 bases lining up with TRBD1. The germline CDR1 and CDR2 sequences are LGHNA and YSLEER. This CDR3 region has 14 residues. The CDR3 region has the DNA TGCGCCAGCAGCCGGGACAGGGTGAGAGAGACCCTGTACTTC. It translates to CASSRDRVRETLYF.

V gene TRBV7-9 combines with J gene TRBJ2-7, with D hard to call. This CDR3 spans 11 amino acids. Per germline, CDR1 SEHNR and CDR2 FQNEAQ (reference sequence). V lost 4 bases to trimming and J lost 3 bases, with 4 bases between them. CDR3 DNA sequence: TGTGCCAGCAGCTCCAACTACGAGCAGTACTTC. It translates to CASSSNYEQYF.

There are many counts of this clonotype. The J gene is TRBJ1-6, the V gene TRBV4-3; D gene ambiguous. The CDR3 is 14 residues long. V was cut by 0 bases and J by 3 bases, with 3 bases left in between. The germline CDR1 and CDR2 sequences are LGHNA and YSLEER. CDR3 in DNA: TGCGCCAGCAGCCAAGAGGACTATAATTCACCCCTCCACTTT. Its translation: CASSQEDYNSPLHF.

This clonotype was seen only a few times. The chain recombines TRBV7-6 with TRBJ2-1; D possibly matches TRBD1 or TRBD2 (7 bases each). The germline gives CDR1 SGHVS, CDR2 FNYEAQ. The CDR3 extends over 14 amino acids. With 2 bases removed from V and 9 bases from J, the gap between germline ends came to 14 bases. The CDR3: CASSLNTGEGEQFF. CDR3 nucleotides: TGTGCCAGCAGCTTAAATACAGGGGAGGGTGAGCAGTTCTTC.

This clonotype has more than one count but fewer than ten. The rearrangement uses TRBV6-2 or TRBV6-3 and TRBJ2-1, with D unclear. This CDR3 spans 10 amino acids. V was clipped by 6 bases and J by 5 bases, with 2 bases between them. In germline, CDR1 is MNHEY, CDR2 SVGEGT. The CDR3 here is CASRHNEQFF. The CDR3 nucleotides read TGTGCCAGCAGACACAATGAGCAGTTCTTC.

This clonotype has only a few counts. The V and J genes are TRBV5-1 and TRBJ2-3; D not resolved. CDR1 is SGHRS, CDR2 YFSETQ, per germline. V was trimmed by 6 bases and J by 6 bases, leaving 17 bases between them. The CDR3 is 14 residues long. The CDR3 is CASIKGQTTDTQYF. CDR3 sequence (DNA): TGCGCCAGCATTAAGGGCCAAACCACGGATACGCAGTATTTT.

This clonotype was detected ten times or more. This sequence joins TRBV5-1 and TRBJ1-4; the D is unclear. Germline V CDR1 and CDR2: SGHRS, YFSETQ. V lost 3 bases, J lost 0 bases, and 12 bases lay in between. This CDR3 has 16 residues. The CDR3 coding sequence is TGCGCCAGCAGCTGGTTAATGGGTCCAACTAATGAAAAACTGTTTTTT. Its protein product is CASSWLMGPTNEKLFF.

This clonotype appeared a few times. The chain employs TRBV15 and TRBJ1-2; D remains ambiguous. V gave up 2 bases and J gave up 10 bases, with 11 bases separating them. CDR1 and CDR2 (germline): LNHNV, YYDKDF (reference sequence). CDR3 length equals 12 residues. Here the CDR3 DNA reads TGTGCCACCAGCAGAACCAGGAGGGACTACACCTTC. This translates into CATSRTRRDYTF.

This clonotype has more than one count but fewer than ten. The chain links TRBV5-5 to TRBJ1-2; possible D gene TRBD1, 5 bases. The CDR3 consists of 14 residues. Germline-derived CDR1 and CDR2 are SGHKS and YYEKEE (reference sequence). Trimming removed 2 bases at V and 6 bases at J, with 14 bases between. The CDR3 DNA reads as TGTGCCAGCAGCTTTTTAATTGGCAGGGATGGCTACACCTTC. Its protein product is CASSFLIGRDGYTF.

The CDR3 region is CATSDSGTSGPYSYNEQFF. Here the CDR3 DNA reads TGTGCCACCAGTGATTCAGGGACTAGCGGGCCTTACTCCTACAATGAGCAGTTCTTC. The rearrangement links TRBV24-1 to TRBJ2-1; 12 bases align to TRBD2. Germline CDR1 KGHDR, CDR2 SFDVKD. This CDR3 comprises 19 residues. V lost 2 bases to trimming and J lost 0 bases; unmatched junction nucleotides: 7.